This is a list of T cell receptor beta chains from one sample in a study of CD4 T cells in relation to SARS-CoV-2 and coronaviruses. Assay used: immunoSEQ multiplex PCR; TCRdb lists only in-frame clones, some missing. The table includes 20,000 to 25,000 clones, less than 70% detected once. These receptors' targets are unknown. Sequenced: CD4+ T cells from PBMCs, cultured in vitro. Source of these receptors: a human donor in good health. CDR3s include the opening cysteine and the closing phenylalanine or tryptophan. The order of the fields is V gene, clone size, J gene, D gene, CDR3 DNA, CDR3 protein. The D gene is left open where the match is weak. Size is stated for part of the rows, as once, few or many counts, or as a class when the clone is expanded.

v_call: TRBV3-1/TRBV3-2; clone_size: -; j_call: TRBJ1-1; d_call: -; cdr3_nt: TGTGCCAGCAGCCCATCCGGGAGGACGCTTTTCTTT; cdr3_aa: CASSPSGRTLFF
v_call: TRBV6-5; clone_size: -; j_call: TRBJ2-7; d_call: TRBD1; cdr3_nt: TGTGCCAGCAGAACCGGGACAGGAAATTCCTACGAGCAGTACTTC; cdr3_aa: CASRTGTGNSYEQYF
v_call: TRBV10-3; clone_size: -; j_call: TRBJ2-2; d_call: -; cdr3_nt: TGTGCCCACCAATCAGGACCGAACACCGGGGAGCTGTTTTTT; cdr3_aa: CAHQSGPNTGELFF
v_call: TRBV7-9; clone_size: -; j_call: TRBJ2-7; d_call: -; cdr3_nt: TGTGCCAGCAGCTTAGTCGGTCACGAGCAGTACTTC; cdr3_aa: CASSLVGHEQYF
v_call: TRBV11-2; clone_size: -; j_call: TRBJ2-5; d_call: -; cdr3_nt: TGTGCCAGCAGTCTAGGAAGAGAGACCCAGTACTTC; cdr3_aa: CASSLGRETQYF
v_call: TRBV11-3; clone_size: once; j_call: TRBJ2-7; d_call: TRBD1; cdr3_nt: TGTGCCAGCAGCCTATACGGGACAGCCCACTACGAGCAGTACTTC; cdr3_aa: CASSLYGTAHYEQYF
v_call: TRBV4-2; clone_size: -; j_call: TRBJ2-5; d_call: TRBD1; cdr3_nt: TGTGCCAGCAGCCAAGATTTACAGGGGCAAGAGACCCAGTACTTC; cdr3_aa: CASSQDLQGQETQYF
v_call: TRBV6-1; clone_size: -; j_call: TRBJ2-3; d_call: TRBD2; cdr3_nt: TGTGCCAGCAGTGAATACCTAGCGGGGGGGGCAACAGATACGCAGTATTTT; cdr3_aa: CASSEYLAGGATDTQYF
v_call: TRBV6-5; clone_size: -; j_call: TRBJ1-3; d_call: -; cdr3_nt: TGTGCCAGTAGTTACGGGCGGACTGGAAACACCATATATTTT; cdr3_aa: CASSYGRTGNTIYF
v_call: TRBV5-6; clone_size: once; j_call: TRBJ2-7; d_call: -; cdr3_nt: TGTGCCAGCAGGGGGGTAACCTACGAGCAGTACTTC; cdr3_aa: CASRGVTYEQYF
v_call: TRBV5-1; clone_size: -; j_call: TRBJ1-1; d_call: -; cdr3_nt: TGCGCCAGCAGCTTGGAGGAGGGGACTGAAGCTTTCTTT; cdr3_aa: CASSLEEGTEAFF
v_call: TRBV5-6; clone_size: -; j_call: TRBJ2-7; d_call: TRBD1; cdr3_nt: TGTGCCAGCAGCTTTCCAAACCCGGGACAGGGCTACGAGCAGTACTTC; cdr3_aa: CASSFPNPGQGYEQYF
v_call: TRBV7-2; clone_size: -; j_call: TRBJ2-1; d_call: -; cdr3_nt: TGTGCCAGCAGCTTATGGAGGGGGGAGGGCAATGAGCAGTTCTTC; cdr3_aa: CASSLWRGEGNEQFF
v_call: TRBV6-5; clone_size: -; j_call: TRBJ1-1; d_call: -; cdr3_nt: TGTGCCAGCAGCCGCGGACAGCTGAACACTGAAGCTTTCTTT; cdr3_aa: CASSRGQLNTEAFF
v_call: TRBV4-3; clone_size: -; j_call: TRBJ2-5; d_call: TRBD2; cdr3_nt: TGCGCCAGCAGCCAAGGGGCTAGCGGGGGCCATCAGCAAGAGACCCAGTACTTC; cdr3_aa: CASSQGASGGHQQETQYF
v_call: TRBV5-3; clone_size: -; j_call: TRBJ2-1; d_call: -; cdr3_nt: TGTGCCAGAAGCTTGACCCGAACTAGCTTACCTGACAATGAGCAGTTCTTC; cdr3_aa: CARSLTRTSLPDNEQFF
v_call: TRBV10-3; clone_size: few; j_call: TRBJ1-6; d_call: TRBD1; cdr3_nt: TGTGCCAGCCGTGGACAGGGAATGTATAATTCACCCCTCCACTTT; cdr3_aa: CASRGQGMYNSPLHF
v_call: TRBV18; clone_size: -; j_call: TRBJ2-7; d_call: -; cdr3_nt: TGTGCCAGCTCACCAGAGGGGGGGGCCTACGAGCAGTACTTC; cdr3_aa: CASSPEGGAYEQYF
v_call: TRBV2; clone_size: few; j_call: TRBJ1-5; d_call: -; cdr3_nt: TGTGCCAGCAGTGAAGAGAGGGCTAGCAATCAGCCCCAGCATTTT; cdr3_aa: CASSEERASNQPQHF
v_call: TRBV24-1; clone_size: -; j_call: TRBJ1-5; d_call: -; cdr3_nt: TGTGCCACCAGTGATTTCCACGGTACCCAGCATTTT; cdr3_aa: CATSDFHGTQHF
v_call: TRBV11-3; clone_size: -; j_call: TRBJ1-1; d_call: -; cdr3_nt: TGTGCCAGCAGCTCTTCCCTTTCTGCCTACCGTTTTTGGGGCACTGAAGCTTTCTTT; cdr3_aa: CASSSSLSAYRFWGTEAFF
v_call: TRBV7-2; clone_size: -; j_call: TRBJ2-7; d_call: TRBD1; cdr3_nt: TGTGCCAGCAGCTTAGCGTGGACAGGGATCGGGCTCGAGCAGTACTTC; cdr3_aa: CASSLAWTGIGLEQYF
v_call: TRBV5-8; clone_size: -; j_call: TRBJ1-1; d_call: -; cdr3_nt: TGTGCCAGCAGCTTGGAGGTGGTGAGCACTGAAGCTTTCTTT; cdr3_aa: CASSLEVVSTEAFF
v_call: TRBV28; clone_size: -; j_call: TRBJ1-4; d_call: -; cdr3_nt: TGTGCCAGCAAGTTGTTTCGGGAAAAACTGTTTTTT; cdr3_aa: CASKLFREKLFF
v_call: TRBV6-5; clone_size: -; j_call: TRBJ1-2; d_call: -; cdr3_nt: TGTGCCAGCAGCCCAACCAGGGGCGAAGGCTACACCTTC; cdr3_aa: CASSPTRGEGYTF
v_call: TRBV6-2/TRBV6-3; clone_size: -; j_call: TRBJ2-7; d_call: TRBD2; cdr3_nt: TGTGCCAGCAGTTCCCATAGCGGGGGGTCCTACGAGCAGTACTTC; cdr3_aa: CASSSHSGGSYEQYF
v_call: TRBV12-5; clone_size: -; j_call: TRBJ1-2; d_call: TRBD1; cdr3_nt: TGTGCTAGTGGTTTGCAGGGGGCTGGTGGCTACACCTTC; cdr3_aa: CASGLQGAGGYTF
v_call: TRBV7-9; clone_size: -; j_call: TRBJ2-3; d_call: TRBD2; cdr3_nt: TGTGCCAGCAGCCTTGCGGGGGGGCCGGGCACAGATACGCAGTATTTT; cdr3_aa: CASSLAGGPGTDTQYF
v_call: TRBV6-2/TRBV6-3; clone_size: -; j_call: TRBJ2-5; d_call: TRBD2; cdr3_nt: TGTGCCAGCAGTTACGGCGGGAGGGTCCAAGAGACCCAGTACTTC; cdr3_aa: CASSYGGRVQETQYF
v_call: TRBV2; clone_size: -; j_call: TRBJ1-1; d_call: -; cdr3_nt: TGTGCCAGCAACCACTTGGGTGTCCGGAACACTGAAGCTTTCTTT; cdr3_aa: CASNHLGVRNTEAFF
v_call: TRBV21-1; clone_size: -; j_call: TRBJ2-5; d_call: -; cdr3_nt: TGTGCCAGCAGCTCTCGACAGGCTCTGTTGGGGGAGACCCAGTACTTC; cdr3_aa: CASSSRQALLGETQYF
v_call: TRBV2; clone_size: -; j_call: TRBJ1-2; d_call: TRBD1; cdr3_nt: TGTGCCAGCAGTACCGACAGGGGTGATCACTATGGCTACACCTTC; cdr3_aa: CASSTDRGDHYGYTF
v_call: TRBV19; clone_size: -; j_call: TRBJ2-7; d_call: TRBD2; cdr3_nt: TGTGCCAGTAGTAGATCACTTCGGACTAGCGGGGCGAGCTCCTACGAGCAGTACTTC; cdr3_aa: CASSRSLRTSGASSYEQYF
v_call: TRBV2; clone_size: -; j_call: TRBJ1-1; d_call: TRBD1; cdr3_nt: TGTGCCAGCAGCGGGACAGGGGGCACTGAAGCTTTCTTT; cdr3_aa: CASSGTGGTEAFF
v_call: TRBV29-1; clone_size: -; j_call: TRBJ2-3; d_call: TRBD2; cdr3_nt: TGCAGCGTTGGTAGGACTAGCGGGAGCACAGATACGCAGTATTTT; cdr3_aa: CSVGRTSGSTDTQYF
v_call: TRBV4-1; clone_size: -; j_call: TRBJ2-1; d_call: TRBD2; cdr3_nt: TGCGCCAGCAGCCGCGGGACTAGCGGTGGTTCCTACAATGAGCAGTTCTTC; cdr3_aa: CASSRGTSGGSYNEQFF
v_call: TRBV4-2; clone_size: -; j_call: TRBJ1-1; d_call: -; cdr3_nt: TGTGCCAGCAGCCAGGCAGGGACTATGAACACTGAAGCTTTCTTT; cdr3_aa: CASSQAGTMNTEAFF
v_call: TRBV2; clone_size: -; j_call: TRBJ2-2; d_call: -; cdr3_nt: TGTGCCAGCTCCCCGGGATCGAACACCGGGGAGCTGTTTTTT; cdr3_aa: CASSPGSNTGELFF
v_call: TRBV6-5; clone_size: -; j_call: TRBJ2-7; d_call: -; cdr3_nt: TGTGCCAGCAGTTACGTCAGGGGGGTCTCCTACGAGCAGTACTTC; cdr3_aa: CASSYVRGVSYEQYF
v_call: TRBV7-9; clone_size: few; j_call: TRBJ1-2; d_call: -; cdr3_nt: TGTGCCAGCAGCCCGAGGGGACCTCCTAACTATGGCTACACCTTC; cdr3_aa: CASSPRGPPNYGYTF
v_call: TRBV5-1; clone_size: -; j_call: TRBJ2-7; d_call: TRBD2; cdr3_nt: TGCGCCAGCAGCTTGGAACTAGCGGGACGTCGGGAGCAGTACTTC; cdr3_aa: CASSLELAGRREQYF
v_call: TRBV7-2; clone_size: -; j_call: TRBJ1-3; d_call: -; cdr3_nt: TGTGCCAGCAGCTTAGACAGCGTTGGAAACACCATATATTTT; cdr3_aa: CASSLDSVGNTIYF
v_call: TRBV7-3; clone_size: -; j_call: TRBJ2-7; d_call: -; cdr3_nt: TGTGCCAGCAGCGGCGAGACAGGGAGGGAGCAGTACTTC; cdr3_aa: CASSGETGREQYF
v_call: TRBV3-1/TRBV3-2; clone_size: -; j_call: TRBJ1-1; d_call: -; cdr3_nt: TGTGCCAGCAGCCAAGGTAGGTCCTATAGACCAACTGAAGCTTTCTTT; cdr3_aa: CASSQGRSYRPTEAFF
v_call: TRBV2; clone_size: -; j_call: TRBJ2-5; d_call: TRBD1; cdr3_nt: TGTGCCAGCAGTGGAACCGGGACAGGGGTAGAGACCCAGTACTTC; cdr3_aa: CASSGTGTGVETQYF
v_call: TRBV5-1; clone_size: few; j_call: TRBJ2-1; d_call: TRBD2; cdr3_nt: TGCGCCAGCAGCTTGGCGCCTAGCGGGAGGACCTCATCCTACAATGAGCAGTTCTTC; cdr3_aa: CASSLAPSGRTSSYNEQFF
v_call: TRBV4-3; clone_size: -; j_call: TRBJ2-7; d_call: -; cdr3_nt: TGCGCCAGCAGCCCTGGACTACCCTACGAGCAGTACTTC; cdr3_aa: CASSPGLPYEQYF
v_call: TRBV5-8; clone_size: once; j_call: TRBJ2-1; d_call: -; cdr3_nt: TGTGCCAGCATCTCTTCGACCGGGGGCTACAATGAGCAGTTCTTC; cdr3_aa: CASISSTGGYNEQFF
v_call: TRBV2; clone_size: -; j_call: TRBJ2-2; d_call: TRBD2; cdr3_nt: TGTGCCACCCGAGCGGGAGGGAACACCGGGGAGCTGTTTTTT; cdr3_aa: CATRAGGNTGELFF
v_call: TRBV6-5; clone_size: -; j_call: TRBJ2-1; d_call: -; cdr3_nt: TGTGCCAGCACTCGGGGGCCAAACAATGAGCAGTTCTTC; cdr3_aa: CASTRGPNNEQFF
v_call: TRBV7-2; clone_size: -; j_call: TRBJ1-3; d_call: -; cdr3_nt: TGTGCCAGCAGACCGACTTACTCTGGAAACACCATATATTTT; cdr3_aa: CASRPTYSGNTIYF
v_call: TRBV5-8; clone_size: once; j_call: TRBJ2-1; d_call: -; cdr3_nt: TGTGCCAGCAGCTTGGAGACTAGCAATGAGCAGTTCTTC; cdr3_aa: CASSLETSNEQFF
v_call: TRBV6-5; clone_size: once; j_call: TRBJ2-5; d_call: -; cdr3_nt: TGTGCCAGCAGTTTTCCCAGGGCCGTGGGAGAGACCCAGTACTTC; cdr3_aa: CASSFPRAVGETQYF